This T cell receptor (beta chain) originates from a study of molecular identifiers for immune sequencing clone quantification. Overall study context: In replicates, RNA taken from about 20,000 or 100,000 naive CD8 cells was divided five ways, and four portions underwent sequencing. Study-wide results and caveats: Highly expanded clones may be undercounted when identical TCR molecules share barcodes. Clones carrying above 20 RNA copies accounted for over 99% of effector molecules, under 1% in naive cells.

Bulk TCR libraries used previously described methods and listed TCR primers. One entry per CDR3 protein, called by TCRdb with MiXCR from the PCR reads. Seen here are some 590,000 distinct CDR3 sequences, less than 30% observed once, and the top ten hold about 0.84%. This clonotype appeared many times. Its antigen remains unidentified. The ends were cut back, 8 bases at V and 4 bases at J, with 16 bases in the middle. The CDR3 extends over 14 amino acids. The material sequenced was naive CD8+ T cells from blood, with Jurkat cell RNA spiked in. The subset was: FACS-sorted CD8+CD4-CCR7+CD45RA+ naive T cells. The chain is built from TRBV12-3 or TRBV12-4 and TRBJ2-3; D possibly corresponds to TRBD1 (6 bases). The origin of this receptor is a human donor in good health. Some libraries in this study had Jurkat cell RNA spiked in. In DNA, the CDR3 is TGTGCCAGCTCCCAGGGGATGGAGGCAGATACGCAGTATTTT. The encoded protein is CASSQGMEADTQYF.